Listed below are T cell receptor beta chains from one sample, sequenced in a study of blood T cells in healthy people across ages. Each CDR3 protein gets one entry after TCRdb re-called the 5' RACE reads with MiXCR. The profile shows roughly 1,800,000 distinct CDR3 sequences, roughly 50% of them singletons. The specimen sequenced was blood. These receptors originate from a woman aged 40 to 50 in good health. Each CDR3 is given with its conserved first and last residue. A D gene is named only where the DNA matches it firmly. Clone size is shown for a subset of rows, as once, few, many or a class of expanded clone.

size,V,D,J,CDR3,DNA
.,TRBV3-1,.,TRBJ1-1,CASSQERVRNTEAFF,TGTGCCAGCAGCCAGGAAAGGGTACGGAACACTGAAGCTTTCTTT
.,TRBV20-1,TRBD1,TRBJ1-2,CSARPPITGGNGYTF,TGCAGTGCTAGACCTCCTATCACAGGGGGCAATGGCTACACCTTC
few,TRBV5-5,TRBD2,TRBJ2-1,CASSPLAGGSNEQFF,TGTGCCAGCAGCCCTCTAGCGGGGGGCAGCAATGAGCAGTTCTTC
.,TRBV20-1,.,TRBJ1-2,CSARDSANYGYTF,TGCAGTGCTAGAGATTCCGCTAACTATGGCTACACCTTC
.,TRBV29-1,TRBD1,TRBJ2-1,CSVERDRGHNEQFF,TGCAGCGTTGAGAGGGACAGGGGGCACAATGAGCAGTTCTTC
.,TRBV20-1,.,TRBJ2-7,CSAKRSTDYEQYF,TGCAGTGCAAAGAGGTCTACAGACTACGAGCAGTACTTC
many,TRBV20-1,.,TRBJ2-5,CSAGTAQETQYF,TGCAGTGCTGGGACGGCGCAAGAGACCCAGTACTTC
.,TRBV6-2/TRBV6-3,.,TRBJ1-2,CASSYSAELTNYGYTF,TGTGCCAGCAGTTACTCCGCAGAGCTTACTAACTATGGCTACACCTTC
few,TRBV6-5,TRBD1,TRBJ2-1,CASSSTLGQLMDNEQFF,TGTGCCAGCAGTTCGACCTTGGGACAGCTCATGGACAATGAGCAGTTCTTC
.,TRBV5-1,.,TRBJ2-5,CASSFGQPKETQYF,TGCGCCAGCAGCTTCGGACAACCAAAAGAGACCCAGTACTTC